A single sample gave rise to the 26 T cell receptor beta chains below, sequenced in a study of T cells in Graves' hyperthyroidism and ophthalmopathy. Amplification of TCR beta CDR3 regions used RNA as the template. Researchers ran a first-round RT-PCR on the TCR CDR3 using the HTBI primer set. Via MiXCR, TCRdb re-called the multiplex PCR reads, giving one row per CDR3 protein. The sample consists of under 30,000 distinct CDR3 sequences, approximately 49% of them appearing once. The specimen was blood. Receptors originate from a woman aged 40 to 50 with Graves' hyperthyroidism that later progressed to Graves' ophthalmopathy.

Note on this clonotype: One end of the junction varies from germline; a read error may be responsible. Here the CDR3 reads CASSLVGDRGPDTQYF. CDR3 in DNA: TGCGCCAGCAGCTTGGTTGGCGACAGGGGACCAGATACGCAGTATTTC. The chain couples TRBV2 to TRBJ2-3; 8 nucleotides match TRBD1. CDR3 length: 16 residues. In germline, CDR1 is SNHLY, CDR2 FYNNEI.

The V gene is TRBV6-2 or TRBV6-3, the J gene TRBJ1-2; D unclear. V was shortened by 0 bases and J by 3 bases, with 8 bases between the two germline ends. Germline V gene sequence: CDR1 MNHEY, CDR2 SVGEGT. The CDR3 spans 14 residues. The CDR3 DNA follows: TGTGCCAGCAGTTACTCGGAGGGAGACTATGGCTACACCTTC. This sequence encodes CASSYSEGDYGYTF.

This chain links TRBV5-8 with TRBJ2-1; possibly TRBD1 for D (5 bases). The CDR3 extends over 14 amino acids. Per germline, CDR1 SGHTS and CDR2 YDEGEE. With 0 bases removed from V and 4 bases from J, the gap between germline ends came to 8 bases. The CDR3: CASSLDQGYNEQFF. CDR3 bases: TGTGCCAGCAGCTTGGATCAGGGATACAATGAGCAGTTCTTC.

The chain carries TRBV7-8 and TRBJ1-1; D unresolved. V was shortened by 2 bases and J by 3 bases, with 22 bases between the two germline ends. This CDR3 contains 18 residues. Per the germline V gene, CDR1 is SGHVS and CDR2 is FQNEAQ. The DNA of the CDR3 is TGTGCCAGCAGCTTATCACGTCGGAGAGGCGGTGTGTACACTGAAGCTTTCTTT. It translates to CASSLSRRRGGVYTEAFF.

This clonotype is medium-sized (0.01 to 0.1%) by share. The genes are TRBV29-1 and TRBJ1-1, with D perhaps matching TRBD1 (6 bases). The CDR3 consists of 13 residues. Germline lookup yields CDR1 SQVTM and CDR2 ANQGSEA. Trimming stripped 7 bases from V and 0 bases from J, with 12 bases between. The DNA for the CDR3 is TGCAGCGCCGCAAGGGGGATGAACACTGAAGCTTTCTTT. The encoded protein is CSAARGMNTEAFF.

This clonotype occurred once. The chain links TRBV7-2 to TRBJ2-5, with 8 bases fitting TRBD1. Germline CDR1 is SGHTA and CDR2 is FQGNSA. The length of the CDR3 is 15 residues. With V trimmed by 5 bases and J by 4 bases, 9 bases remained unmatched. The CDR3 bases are TGTGCCAGCAGCCTTCGGCCAGGGGGCAGAGAGACCCAGTACTTC. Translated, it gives CASSLRPGGRETQYF.

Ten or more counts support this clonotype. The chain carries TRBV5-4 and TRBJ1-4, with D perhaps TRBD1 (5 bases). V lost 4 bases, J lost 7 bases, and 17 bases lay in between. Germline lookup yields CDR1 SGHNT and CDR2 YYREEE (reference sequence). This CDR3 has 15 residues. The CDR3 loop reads CASSTGVTSGEKLFF. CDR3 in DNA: TGTGCCAGCAGCACGGGGGTGACCTCGGGTGAAAAACTGTTTTTT.

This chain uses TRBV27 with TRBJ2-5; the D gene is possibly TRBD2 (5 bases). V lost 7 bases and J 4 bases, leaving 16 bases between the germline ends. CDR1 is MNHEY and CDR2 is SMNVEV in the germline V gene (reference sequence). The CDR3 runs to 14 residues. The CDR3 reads CASKPYPEAETQYF. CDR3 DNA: TGTGCCAGCAAACCCTACCCGGAGGCAGAGACCCAGTACTTC.

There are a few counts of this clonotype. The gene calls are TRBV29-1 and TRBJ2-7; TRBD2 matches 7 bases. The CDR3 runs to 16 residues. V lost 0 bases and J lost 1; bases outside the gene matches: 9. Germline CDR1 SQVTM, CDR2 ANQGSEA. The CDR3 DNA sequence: TGCAGCGTTGAAGAGGGCGGGGGAAGGGTGTCCTACGAGCAGTACTTC. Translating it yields CSVEEGGGRVSYEQYF.

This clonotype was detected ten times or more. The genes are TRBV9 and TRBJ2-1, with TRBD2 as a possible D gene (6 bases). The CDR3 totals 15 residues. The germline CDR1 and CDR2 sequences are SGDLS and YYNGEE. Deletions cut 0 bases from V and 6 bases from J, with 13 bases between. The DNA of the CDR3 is TGTGCCAGCAGCGTAGGGGGGGTAGCTCCCAATGAGCAGTTCTTC. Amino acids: CASSVGGVAPNEQFF. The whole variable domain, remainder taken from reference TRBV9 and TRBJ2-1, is DSGVTQTPKHLITATGQRVTLRCSPRSGDLSVYWYQQSLDQGLQFLIQYYNGEERAKGNILERFSAQQFPDLHSELNLSSLELGDSALYFCASSVGGVAPNEQFFGPGTRLTVL.

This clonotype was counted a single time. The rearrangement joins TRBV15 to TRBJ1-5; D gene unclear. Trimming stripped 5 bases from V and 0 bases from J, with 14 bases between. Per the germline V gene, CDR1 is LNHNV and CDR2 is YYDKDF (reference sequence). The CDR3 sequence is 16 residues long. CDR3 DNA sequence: TGTGCCACCAGCCCAACTACCCAGATTAGCAATCAGCCCCAGCATTTT. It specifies CATSPTTQISNQPQHF.

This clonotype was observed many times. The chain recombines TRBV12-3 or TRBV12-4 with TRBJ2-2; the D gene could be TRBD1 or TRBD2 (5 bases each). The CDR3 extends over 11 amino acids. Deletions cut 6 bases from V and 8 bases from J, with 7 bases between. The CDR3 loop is CASSWGGELFF. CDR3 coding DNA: TGTGCCAGCAGCTGGGGGGGGGAGCTGTTTTTT.

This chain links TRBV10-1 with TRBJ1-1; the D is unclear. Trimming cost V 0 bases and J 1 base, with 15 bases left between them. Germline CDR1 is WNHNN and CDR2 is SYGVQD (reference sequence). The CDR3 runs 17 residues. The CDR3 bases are TGCGCCAGCAGTGAGTCGACCTTTGCGTCCAGGAACACTGAAGCTTTCTTT. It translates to CASSESTFASRNTEAFF.

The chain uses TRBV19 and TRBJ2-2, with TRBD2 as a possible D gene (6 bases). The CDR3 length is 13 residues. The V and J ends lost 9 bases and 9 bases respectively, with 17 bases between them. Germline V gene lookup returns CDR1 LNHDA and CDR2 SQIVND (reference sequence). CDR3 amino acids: CASEEGRFRELFF. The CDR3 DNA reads TGTGCCAGCGAGGAGGGAAGGTTCAGGGAGCTGTTTTTT.

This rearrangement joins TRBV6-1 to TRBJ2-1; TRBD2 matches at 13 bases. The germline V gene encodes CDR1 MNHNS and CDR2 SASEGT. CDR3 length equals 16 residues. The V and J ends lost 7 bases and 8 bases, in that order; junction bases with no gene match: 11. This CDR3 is CASNGLAGEGLDEQFF. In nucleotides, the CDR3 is TGTGCCAGCAATGGACTAGCGGGAGAGGGGTTGGATGAGCAGTTCTTC.

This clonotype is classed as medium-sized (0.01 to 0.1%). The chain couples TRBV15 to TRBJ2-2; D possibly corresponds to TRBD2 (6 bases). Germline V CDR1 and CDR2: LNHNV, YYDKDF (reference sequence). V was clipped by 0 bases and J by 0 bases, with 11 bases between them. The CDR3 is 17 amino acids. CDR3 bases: TGTGCCACCAGCAGAGATGGGGTAGCGGCGAACACCGGGGAGCTGTTTTTT. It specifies CATSRDGVAANTGELFF. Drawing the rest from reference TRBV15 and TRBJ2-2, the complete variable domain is DAMVIQNPRYQVTQFGKPVTLSCSQTLNHNVMYWYQQKSSQAPKLLFHYYDKDFNNEADTPDNFQSRRPNTSFCFLDIRSPGLGDTAMYLCATSRDGVAANTGELFFGEGSRLTVL.

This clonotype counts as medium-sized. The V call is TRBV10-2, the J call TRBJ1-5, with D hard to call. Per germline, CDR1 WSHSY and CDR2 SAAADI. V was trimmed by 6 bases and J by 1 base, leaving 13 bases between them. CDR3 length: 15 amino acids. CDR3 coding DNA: TGCGCCAGCAGAGAAGACGATACGAGCAATCAGCCCCAGCATTTT. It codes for CASREDDTSNQPQHF.

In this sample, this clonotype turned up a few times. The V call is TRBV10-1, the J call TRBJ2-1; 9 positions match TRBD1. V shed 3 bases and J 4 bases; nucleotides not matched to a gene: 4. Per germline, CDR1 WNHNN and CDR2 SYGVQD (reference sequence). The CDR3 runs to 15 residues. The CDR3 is CASSDTGGPYNEQFF. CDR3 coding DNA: TGCGCCAGCAGTGACACAGGGGGCCCTTACAATGAGCAGTTCTTC.

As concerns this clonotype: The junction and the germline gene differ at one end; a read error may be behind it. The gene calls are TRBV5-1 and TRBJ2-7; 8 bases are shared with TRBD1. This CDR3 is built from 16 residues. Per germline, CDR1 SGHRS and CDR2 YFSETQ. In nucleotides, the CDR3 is TGTGCCAGCAGCTTGGCCCCGACAGGGGTCTCCTACGAGCAGTACTTC. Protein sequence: CASSLAPTGVSYEQYF.

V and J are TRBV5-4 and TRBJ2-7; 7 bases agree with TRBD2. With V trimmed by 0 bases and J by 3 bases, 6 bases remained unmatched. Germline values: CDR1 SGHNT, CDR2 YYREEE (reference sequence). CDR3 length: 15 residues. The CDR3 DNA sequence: TGTGCCAGCAGCTTGGAGGCTAGCGGTATCTACGAGCAGTACTTC. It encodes CASSLEASGIYEQYF.

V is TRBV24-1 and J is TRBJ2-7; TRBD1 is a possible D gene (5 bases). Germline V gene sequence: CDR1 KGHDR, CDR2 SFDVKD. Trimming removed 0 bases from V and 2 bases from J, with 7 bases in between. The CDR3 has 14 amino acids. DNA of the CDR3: TGTGCCACCAGTGATTTGTGGGGCACCTACGAGCAGTACTTC. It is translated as CATSDLWGTYEQYF.

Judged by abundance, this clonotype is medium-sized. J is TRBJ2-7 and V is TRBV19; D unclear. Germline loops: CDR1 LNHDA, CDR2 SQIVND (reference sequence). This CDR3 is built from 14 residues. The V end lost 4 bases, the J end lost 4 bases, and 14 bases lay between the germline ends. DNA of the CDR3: TGTGCCAGTAGTAAGAGCCTGCATCTATACGAGCAGTACTTC. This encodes CASSKSLHLYEQYF.

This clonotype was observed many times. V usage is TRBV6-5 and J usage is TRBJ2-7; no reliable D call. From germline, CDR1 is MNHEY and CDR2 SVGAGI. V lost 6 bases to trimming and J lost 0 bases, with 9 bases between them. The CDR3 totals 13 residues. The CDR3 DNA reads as TGTGCCAGCAGCACGACAATCTCCTACGAGCAGTACTTC. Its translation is CASSTTISYEQYF.

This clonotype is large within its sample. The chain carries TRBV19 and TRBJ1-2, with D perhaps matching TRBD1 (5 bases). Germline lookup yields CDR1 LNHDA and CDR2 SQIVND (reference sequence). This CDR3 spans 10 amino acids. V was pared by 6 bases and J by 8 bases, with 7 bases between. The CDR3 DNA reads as TGTGCCAGTAGCAGGGAAGGCTACACCTTC. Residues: CASSREGYTF.

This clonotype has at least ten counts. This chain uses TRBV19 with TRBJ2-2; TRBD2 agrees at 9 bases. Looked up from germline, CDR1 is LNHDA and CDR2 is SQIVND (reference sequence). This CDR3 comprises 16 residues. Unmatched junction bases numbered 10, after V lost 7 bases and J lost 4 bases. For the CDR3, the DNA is TGTGCCAGTACCCCTTATAGGACTAGCGCCACCGGGGAGCTGTTTTTT. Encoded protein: CASTPYRTSATGELFF.

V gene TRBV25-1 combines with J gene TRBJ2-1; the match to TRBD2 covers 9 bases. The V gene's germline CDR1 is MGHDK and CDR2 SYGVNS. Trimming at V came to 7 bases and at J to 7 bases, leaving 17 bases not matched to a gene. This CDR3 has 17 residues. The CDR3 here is CASTPRSVSSGVNEQFF. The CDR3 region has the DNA TGTGCCAGCACCCCACGCAGCGTTTCTAGCGGGGTAAATGAGCAGTTCTTC.